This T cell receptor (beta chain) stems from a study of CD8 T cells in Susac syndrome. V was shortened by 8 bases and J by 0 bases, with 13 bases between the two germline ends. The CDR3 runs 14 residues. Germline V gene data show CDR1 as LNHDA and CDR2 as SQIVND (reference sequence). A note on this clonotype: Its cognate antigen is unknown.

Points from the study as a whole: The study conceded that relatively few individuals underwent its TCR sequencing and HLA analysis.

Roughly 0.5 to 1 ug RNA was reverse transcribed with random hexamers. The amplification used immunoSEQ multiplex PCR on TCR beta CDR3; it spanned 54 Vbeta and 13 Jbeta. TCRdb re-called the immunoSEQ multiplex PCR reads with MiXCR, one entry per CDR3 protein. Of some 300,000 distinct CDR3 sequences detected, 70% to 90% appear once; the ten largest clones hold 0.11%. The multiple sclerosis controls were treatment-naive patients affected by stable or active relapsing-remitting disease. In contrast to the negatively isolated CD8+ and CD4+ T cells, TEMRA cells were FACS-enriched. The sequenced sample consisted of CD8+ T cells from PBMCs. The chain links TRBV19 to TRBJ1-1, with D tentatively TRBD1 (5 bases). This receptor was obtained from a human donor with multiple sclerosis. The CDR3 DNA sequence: TGTGCCAGTGGAACTCGACAGTTGAACACTGAAGCTTTCTTT. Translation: CASGTRQLNTEAFF.